This T cell receptor beta chain was obtained from a study of control samples from healthy donors and cancer patients. Some clones are missing from TCRdb's copy, which holds only in-frame ones; the method was immunoSEQ multiplex PCR. This table holds more than 75,000 clones, about 90% found once. This CDR3 contains 13 residues. Sequenced sample: blood. The rearrangement joins TRBV21-1 to TRBJ1-2; TRBD1, the D gene given by the table, was not confirmed from the DNA. TRBV21-1 is assigned pseudogene status. The clonotype was recovered from a man in his forties or fifties in good health. CDR3 in amino acids: CASSKTGRRGYTF. In DNA, the CDR3 is TGTGCCAGCAGCAAGACAGGACGTCGGGGCTACACCTTC.